This TCR beta chain derives from a study of blood T cell repertoires in COVID-19. Germline V lookup: CDR1 SGDLS, CDR2 YYNGEE. V lost 4 bases and J lost 2, with 10 bases in between. CDR3 length: 13 amino acids. Using immunoSEQ multiplex PCR, the repertoire was profiled, and TCRdb retains in-frame clones only, with some absent. The sample lists about 120,000 clones, under 90% occurring once. The chain has TRBV9 and TRBJ2-7, with D possibly being TRBD1 (5 bases). The receptor's source is a man between 60 and 70 years old with acute or convalescent COVID-19. The material sequenced was peripheral blood. The CDR3, as DNA: TGTGCCAGCAGCCCAGGGCTTACCTACGAGCAGTACTTC. Its translation: CASSPGLTYEQYF.